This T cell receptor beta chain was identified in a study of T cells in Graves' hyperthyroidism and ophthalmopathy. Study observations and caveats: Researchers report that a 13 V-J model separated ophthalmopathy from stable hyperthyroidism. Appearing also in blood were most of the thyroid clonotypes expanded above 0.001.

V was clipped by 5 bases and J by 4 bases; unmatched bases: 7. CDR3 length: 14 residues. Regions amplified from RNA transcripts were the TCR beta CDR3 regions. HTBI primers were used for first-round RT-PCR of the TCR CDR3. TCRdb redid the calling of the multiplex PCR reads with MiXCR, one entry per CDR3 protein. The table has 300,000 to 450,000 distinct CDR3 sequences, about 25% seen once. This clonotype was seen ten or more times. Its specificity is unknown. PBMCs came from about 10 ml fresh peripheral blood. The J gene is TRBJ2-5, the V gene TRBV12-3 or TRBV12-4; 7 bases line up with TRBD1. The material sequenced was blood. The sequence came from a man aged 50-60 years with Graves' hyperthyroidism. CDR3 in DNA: TGTGCCAGCAGTCCCCAGGCAGGGGGAGAGACCCAGTACTTC. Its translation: CASSPQAGGETQYF.